One and the same sample provided the 5 T cell receptor beta chains below, sequenced in a study of OX40 agonist ivuxolimab in advanced cancers. Clones were read by immunoSEQ multiplex PCR, and TCRdb kept only the in-frame ones, dropping some. The sample lists 12,000 or so clones, about 85% occurring once. This material consisted of CD4+ or CD8+ T cells sorted from blood, taken in a trial of the OX40 agonist ivuxolimab. The receptors were gathered from an adult with an advanced solid tumor such as melanoma, head and neck, liver or kidney cancer.

This chain joins TRBV7-2 and TRBJ1-2; D uncertain. This CDR3 has 15 amino acids. Germline CDR1 SGHTA, CDR2 FQGNSA. V was clipped by 6 bases and J by 4 bases, with 18 bases between them. The CDR3 reads CASRGNEEIFYGYTF. The CDR3 bases are TGTGCCAGCAGAGGGAATGAAGAGATATTCTATGGCTACACCTTC.

The V call is TRBV5-5, the J call TRBJ1-4; D might be TRBD1 (6 bases). The CDR3 loop spans 16 amino acids. Germline values: CDR1 SGHKS, CDR2 YYEKEE (reference sequence). V was trimmed by 0 bases and J by 4 bases, leaving 13 bases between them. The CDR3: CASSLEWGQINEKLFF. The CDR3 coding sequence is TGTGCCAGCAGCTTGGAGTGGGGGCAGATTAATGAAAAACTGTTTTTT.

V gene TRBV4-1 combines with J gene TRBJ2-7; D perhaps matches TRBD2 (6 bases). The CDR3 runs 17 residues. Trimming took 0 bases from V and 0 from J, leaving 15 bases between them. Germline CDR1 MGHRA, CDR2 YSYEKL. As DNA, the CDR3 is TGCGCCAGCAGCCAAGAGAGGGGACTGCCAAGCTCCTACGAGCAGTACTTC. It encodes CASSQERGLPSSYEQYF.

In its sample, this clone was seen a few times. This rearrangement joins TRBV2 to TRBJ1-1; D not certain. Trimming pared 7 bases from V and 1 base from J, leaving 7 bases between. In germline, CDR1 is SNHLY, CDR2 FYNNEI. There are 12 residues in the CDR3. The CDR3 region has the DNA TGTGCCAGCACAAGGACGAACACTGAAGCTTTCTTT. Its protein is CASTRTNTEAFF.

This clone showed up just a few times. This chain uses TRBV19 with TRBJ1-1; D perhaps matches TRBD1 (6 bases). CDR3 length: 14 amino acids. Between the trimmed V and J ends, which lost 7 bases and 5 bases, there was a span of 17 bases. Germline values: CDR1 LNHDA, CDR2 SQIVND (reference sequence). The CDR3, as DNA: TGTGCCAGTACCATGGGGGGCATTGGGACTGAAGCTTTCTTT. Protein product: CASTMGGIGTEAFF.